This T cell receptor (beta chain) stems from a study of CD8+CD57+ T cells in acquired aplastic anemia. Whole-study results and caveats: Any difference that existed in CD8+ Simpson's diversity between patients and controls was not significant. The number of CD8+ CDR3 sequences shared by patients and controls was around 30.

Selection for sequencing was limited to patients who had shown CD8+CD57+ cell expansion by flow cytometry. The cohort consisted entirely of patients having severe acquired aplastic anemia. This clonotype appeared many times. Antigen unknown. The length of the CDR3 is 15 residues. V was trimmed by 1 base and J by 3 bases, leaving 11 bases between them. The germline CDR1 and CDR2 sequences are SGHAT and FQNNGV. Genomic DNA was employed as the template in profiling TCR beta VDJ and CDR3. TCRdb reprocessed the reads via MiXCR and lists one record per CDR3 protein. The repertoire holds about 180,000 distinct CDR3 sequences, with approximately 48% as singletons.

The material sequenced was sorted CD4+, CD8+, or CD8+CD57+ T cells (not recorded which) from PBMCs. This clonotype originated in a human donor with aplastic anemia. The V call is TRBV11-2, the J call TRBJ2-3, with a tentative D call TRBD2 (6 bases). CDR3 DNA sequence: TGTGCCAGCAGCTTAGGGGGACTGAATACAGATACGCAGTATTTT. Residues: CASSLGGLNTDTQYF.